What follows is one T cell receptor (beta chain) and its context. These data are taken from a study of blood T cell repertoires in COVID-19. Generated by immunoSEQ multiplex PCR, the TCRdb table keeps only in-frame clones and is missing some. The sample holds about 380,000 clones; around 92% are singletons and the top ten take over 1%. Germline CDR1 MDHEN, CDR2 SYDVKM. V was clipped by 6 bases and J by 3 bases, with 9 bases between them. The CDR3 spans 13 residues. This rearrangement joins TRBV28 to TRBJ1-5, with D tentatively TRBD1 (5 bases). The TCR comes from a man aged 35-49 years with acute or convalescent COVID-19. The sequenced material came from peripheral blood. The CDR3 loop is CASSRGNNQPQHF. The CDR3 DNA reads TGTGCCAGCAGCCGGGGGAACAATCAGCCCCAGCATTTT.